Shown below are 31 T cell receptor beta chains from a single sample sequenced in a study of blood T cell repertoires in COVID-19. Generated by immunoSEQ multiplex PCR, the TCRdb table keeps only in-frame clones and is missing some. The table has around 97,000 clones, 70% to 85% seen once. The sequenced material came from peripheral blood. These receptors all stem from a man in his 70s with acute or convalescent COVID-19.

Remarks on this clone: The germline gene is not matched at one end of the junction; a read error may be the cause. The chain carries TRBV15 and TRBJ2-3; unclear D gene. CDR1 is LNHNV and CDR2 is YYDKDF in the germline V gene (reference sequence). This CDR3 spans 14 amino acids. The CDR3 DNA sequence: TGTGCCACCAGCAGAGATGGTAACTGGAACAGAATGGATTTT. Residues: CATSRDGNWNRMDF. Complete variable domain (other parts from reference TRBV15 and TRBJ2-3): DAMVIQNPRYQVTQFGKPVTLSCSQTLNHNVMYWYQQKSSQAPKLLFHYYDKDFNNEADTPDNFQSRRPNTSFCFLDIRSPGLGDTAMYLCATSRDGNWNRMDFGPGTRLTVL.

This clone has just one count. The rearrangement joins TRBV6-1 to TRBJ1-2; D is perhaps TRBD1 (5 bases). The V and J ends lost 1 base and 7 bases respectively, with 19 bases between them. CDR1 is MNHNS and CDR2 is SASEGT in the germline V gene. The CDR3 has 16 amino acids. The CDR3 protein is CASSEVSQDTVRGYTF. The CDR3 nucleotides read TGTGCCAGCAGTGAAGTAAGTCAGGACACCGTACGTGGCTACACCTTC.

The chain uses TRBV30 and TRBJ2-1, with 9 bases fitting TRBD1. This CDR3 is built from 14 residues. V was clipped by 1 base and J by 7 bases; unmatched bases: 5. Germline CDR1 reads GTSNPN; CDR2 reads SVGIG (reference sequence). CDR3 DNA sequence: TGTGCCTGGAGTGGACAGGGGGGGAAAAATGAGCAGTTCTTC. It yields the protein CAWSGQGGKNEQFF.

This CDR3 is CASSLNPSSGNTIYF. The CDR3 DNA sequence: TGTGCCAGCAGCTTAAACCCGAGCTCTGGAAACACCATATATTTT. The chain has TRBV7-6 and TRBJ1-3; D unclear. Germline V gene sequence: CDR1 SGHVS, CDR2 FNYEAQ. CDR3 size: 15 residues. Trimming took off 2 bases at V and 0 bases at J, with 8 bases between the two ends.

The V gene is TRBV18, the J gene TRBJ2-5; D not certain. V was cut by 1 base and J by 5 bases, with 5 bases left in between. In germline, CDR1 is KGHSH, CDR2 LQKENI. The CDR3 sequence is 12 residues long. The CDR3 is CASSPRRETQYF. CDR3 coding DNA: TGTGCCAGCTCACCACGGCGGGAGACCCAGTACTTC.

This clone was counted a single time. The CDR3 DNA sequence: TGCGCCAGCAGCCAAGGGGCGACAGGGACATACAATGAGCAGTTCTTC. Translating it yields CASSQGATGTYNEQFF. The rearrangement joins TRBV4-3 to TRBJ2-1; 7 bases match TRBD1. The CDR3 contains 16 residues. V was clipped by 1 base and J by 4 bases; unmatched bases: 7. Germline CDR1 and CDR2: LGHNA and YSLEER.

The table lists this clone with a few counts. DNA for the CDR3: TGTGCCAGCAACGATCAGGCCCCAGTGGGTTCACCCCTCCACTTT. As protein: CASNDQAPVGSPLHF. The rearrangement joins TRBV11-2 to TRBJ1-6, with unresolved D. The ends were cut back, 7 bases at V and 9 bases at J, with 19 bases in the middle. The CDR3 totals 15 residues. Germline CDR1 is SGHAT and CDR2 is FQNNGV.

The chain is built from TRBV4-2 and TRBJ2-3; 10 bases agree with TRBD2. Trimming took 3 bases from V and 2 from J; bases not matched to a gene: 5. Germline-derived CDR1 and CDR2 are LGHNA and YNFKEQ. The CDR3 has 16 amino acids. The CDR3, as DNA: TGTGCCAGCAGCCAGATGACTAGCGGGTACACAGATACGCAGTATTTT. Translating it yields CASSQMTSGYTDTQYF.

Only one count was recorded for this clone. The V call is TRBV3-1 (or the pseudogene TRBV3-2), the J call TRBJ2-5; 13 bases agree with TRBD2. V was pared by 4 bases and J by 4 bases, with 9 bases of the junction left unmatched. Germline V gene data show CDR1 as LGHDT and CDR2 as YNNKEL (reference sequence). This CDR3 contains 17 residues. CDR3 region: CASSLSTSGGRGETQYF. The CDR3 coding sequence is TGTGCCAGCAGCCTCTCGACTAGCGGGGGGCGGGGAGAGACCCAGTACTTC.

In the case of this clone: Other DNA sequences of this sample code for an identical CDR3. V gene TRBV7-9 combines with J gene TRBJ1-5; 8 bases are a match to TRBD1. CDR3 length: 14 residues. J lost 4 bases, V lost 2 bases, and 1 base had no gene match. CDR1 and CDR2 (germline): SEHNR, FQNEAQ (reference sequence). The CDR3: CASSLTGGNQPQHF. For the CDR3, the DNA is TGTGCCAGCAGCTTAACAGGGGGGAATCAGCCCCAGCATTTT. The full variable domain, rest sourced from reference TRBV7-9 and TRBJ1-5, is DTGVSQNPRHKITKRGQNVTFRCDPISEHNRLYWYRQTLGQGPEFLTYFQNEAQLEKSRLLSDRFSAERPKGSFSTLEIQRTEQGDSAMYLCASSLTGGNQPQHFGDGTRLSIL.

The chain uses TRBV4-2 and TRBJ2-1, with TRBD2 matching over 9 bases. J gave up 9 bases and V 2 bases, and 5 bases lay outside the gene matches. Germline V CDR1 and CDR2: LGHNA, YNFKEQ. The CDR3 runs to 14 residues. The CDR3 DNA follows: TGTGCCAGCAGCCAAACCGGGACTAGCTCTGAGCAGTTCTTC. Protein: CASSQTGTSSEQFF.

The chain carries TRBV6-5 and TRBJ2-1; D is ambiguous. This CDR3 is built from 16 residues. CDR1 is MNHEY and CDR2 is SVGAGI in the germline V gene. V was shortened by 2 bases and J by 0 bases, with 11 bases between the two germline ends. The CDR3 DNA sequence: TGTGCCAGCAGTTACCCAAGGTCGGGCTCCTACAATGAGCAGTTCTTC. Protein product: CASSYPRSGSYNEQFF.

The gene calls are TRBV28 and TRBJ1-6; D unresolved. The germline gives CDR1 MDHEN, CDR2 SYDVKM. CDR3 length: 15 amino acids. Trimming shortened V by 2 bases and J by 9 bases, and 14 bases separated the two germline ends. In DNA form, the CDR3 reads TGTGCCAGCAGTTTACTAGGCCTGAAAGGTTCACCCCTCCACTTT. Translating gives CASSLLGLKGSPLHF.

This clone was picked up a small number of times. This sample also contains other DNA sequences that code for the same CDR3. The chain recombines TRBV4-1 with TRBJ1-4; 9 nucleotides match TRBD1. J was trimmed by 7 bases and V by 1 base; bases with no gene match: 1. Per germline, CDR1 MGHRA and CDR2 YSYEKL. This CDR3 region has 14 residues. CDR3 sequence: CASSQGQGGEKLFF. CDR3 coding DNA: TGCGCCAGCAGCCAAGGACAGGGGGGTGAAAAACTGTTTTTT.

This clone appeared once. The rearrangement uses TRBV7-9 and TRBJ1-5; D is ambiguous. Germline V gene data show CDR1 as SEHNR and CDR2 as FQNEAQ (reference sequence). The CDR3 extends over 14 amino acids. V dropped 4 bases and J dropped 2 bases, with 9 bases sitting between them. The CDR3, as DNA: TGTGCCAGCAGCTCGTCAGGTGGCAATCAGCCCCAGCATTTT. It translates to CASSSSGGNQPQHF.

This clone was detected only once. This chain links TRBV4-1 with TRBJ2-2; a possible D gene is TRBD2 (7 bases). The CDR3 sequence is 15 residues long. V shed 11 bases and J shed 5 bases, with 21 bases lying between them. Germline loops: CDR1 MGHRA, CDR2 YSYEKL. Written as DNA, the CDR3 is TGCGCCGGGGGGGCGTCGGGGGCAGAGACCGGGGAGCTGTTTTTT. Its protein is CAGGASGAETGELFF.

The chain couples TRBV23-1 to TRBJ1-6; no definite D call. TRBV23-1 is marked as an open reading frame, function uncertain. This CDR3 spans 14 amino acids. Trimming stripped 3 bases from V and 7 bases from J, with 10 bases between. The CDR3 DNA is TGCGCCAGCAGTCACCGGGTACTCAATTCACCCCTCCACTTT. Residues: CASSHRVLNSPLHF.

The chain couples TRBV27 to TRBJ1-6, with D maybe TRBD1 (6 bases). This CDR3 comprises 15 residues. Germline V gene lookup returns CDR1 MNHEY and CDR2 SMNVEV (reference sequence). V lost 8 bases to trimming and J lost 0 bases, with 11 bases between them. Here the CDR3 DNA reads TGTGCCAGCCGACAGGACAGCTCCTATAATTCACCCCTCCACTTT. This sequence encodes CASRQDSSYNSPLHF.

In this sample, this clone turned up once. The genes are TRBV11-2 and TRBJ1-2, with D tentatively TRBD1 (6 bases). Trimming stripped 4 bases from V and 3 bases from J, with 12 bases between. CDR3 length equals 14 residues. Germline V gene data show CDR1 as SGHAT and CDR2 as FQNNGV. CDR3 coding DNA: TGTGCCAGCAGCTCAGAACAGGGCTACTATGGCTACACCTTC. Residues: CASSSEQGYYGYTF.

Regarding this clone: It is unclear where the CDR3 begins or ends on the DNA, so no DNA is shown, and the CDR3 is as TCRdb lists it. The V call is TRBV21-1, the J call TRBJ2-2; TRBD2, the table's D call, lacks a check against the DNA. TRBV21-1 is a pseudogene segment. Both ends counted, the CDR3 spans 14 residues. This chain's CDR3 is CASSKGFGAGELFF.

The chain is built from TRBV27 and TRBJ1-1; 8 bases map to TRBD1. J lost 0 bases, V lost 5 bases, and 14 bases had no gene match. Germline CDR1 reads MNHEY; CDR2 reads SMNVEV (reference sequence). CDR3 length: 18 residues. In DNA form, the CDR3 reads TGTGCCAGCAGTCTCGGGGGAGGACAGGGTCTGATGAACACTGAAGCTTTCTTT. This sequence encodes CASSLGGGQGLMNTEAFF.

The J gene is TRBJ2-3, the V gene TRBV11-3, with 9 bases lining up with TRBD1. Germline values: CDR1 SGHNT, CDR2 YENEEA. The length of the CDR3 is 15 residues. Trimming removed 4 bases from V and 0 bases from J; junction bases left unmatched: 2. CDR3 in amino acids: CASSSGQGSTDTQYF. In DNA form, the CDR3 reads TGTGCCAGCAGCTCCGGACAGGGGAGCACAGATACGCAGTATTTT.

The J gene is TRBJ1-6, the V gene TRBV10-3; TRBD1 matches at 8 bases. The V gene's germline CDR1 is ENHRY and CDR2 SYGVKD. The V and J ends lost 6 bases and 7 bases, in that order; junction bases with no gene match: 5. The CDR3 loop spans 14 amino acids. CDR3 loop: CAISGTGLNSPLHF. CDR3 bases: TGTGCCATCAGCGGGACAGGTCTAAATTCACCCCTCCACTTT.

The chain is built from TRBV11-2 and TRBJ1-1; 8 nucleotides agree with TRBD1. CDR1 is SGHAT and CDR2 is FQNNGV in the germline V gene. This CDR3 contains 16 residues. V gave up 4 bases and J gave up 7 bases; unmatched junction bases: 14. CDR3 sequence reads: CASSSVGRGRMGEAFF. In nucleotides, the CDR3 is TGTGCCAGCAGCTCCGTCGGCAGGGGGCGTATGGGTGAAGCTTTCTTT.

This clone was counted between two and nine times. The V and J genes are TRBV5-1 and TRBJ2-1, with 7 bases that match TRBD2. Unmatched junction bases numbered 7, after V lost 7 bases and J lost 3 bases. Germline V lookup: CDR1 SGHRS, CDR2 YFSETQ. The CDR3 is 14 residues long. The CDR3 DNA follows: TGCGCCAGCGCCTCCCCGGGGGGCTACAATGAGCAGTTCTTC. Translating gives CASASPGGYNEQFF.

CDR3 nucleotide sequence: TGTGCCAGCAGACGATGGGGACAGGGTGGTATTGGCTACACCTTC. This translates into CASRRWGQGGIGYTF. V gene TRBV5-6 combines with J gene TRBJ1-2, with 9 bases aligning to TRBD1. After removal of 5 bases from V and 7 bases from J, the junction contained 12 bases not matched to a gene. CDR1 is SGHDT, CDR2 YYEEEE, per germline. The CDR3 length is 15 residues.

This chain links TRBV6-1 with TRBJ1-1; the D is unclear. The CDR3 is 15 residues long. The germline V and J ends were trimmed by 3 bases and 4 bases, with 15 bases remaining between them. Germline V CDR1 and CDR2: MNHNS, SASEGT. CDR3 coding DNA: TGTGCCAGCAGTGACCACAGAGGGATGGGCACTGAAGCTTTCTTT. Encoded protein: CASSDHRGMGTEAFF.

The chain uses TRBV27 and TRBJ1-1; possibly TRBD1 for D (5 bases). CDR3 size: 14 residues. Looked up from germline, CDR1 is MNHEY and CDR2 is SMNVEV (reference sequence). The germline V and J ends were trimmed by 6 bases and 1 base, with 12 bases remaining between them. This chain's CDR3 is CASRKLTGNTEAFF. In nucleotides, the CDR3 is TGTGCCAGCAGAAAACTTACAGGGAACACTGAAGCTTTCTTT.

This chain's CDR3 is CASRNTGPTEAFF. The CDR3 DNA reads TGTGCCAGCAGAAACACAGGGCCCACTGAAGCTTTCTTT. V gene TRBV6-5 combines with J gene TRBJ1-1; tentative D call: TRBD1 (6 bases). Trimming pared 6 bases from V and 4 bases from J, leaving 12 bases between. The CDR3 runs to 13 residues. Looked up from germline, CDR1 is MNHEY and CDR2 is SVGAGI.

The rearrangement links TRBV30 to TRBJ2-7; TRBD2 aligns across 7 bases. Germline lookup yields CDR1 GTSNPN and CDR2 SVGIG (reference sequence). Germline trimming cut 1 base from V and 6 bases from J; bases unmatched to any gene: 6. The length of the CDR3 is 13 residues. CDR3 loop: CAWSGGRVGEQYF. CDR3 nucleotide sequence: TGTGCCTGGAGTGGGGGGAGGGTTGGCGAGCAGTACTTC.

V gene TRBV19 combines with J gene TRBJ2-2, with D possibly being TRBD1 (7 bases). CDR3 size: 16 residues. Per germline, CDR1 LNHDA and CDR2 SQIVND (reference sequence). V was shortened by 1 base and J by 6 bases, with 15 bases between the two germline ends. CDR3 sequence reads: CASSIVQGGPAGELFF. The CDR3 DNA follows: TGTGCCAGTAGTATAGTTCAGGGGGGACCGGCCGGGGAGCTGTTTTTT.